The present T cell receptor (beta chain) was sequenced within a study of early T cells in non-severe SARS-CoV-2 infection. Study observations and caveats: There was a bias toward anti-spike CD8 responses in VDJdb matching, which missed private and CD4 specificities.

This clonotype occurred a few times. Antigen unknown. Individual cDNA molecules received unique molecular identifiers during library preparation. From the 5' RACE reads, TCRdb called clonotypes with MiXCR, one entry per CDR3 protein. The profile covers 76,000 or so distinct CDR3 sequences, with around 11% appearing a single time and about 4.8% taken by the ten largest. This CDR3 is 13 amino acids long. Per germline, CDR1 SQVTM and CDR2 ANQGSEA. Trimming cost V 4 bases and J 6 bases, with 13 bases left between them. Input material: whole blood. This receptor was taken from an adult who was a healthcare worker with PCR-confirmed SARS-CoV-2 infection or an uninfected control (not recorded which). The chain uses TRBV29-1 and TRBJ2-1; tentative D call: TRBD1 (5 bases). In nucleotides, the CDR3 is TGCAGCGTTGTAGGTCAGGGAATCAATGAGCAGTTCTTC. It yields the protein CSVVGQGINEQFF.